The sequence of this TCR beta chain was determined in a study of naive and memory T cell subsets. Study outcomes and limitations: Especially in CD8 cells, naive repertoires contained a few larger clonotypes, possibly CD45RA-re-expressing memory cells. Gini index rose across naive, CM, EM and EMRA in CD4 and CD8.

Both TRBC1 and TRBC2 were covered by a beta constant-region primer of two equimolar oligonucleotides. The ligated cDNA underwent four PCR rounds using SP2 and nested alpha and beta constant-region primers. An oligonucleotide with the SP2 primer and a 12-nucleotide UMI was ligated to the cDNA 3' end. A single record per CDR3 protein comes from TCRdb applying MiXCR to the UMI-ligation and nested PCR reads. The data contain over 110,000 distinct CDR3 sequences, 15% to 20% of them seen just once; the ten biggest clones take up roughly 0.68%. Deletions cut 3 bases from V and 0 bases from J, with 8 bases between. Germline CDR1 reads DFQATT; CDR2 reads SNEGSKA (reference sequence). The CDR3 totals 13 residues. This clonotype occurred a few times. Its antigen is still unknown.

Material: naive CD8+ T cells from blood. The sequence came from a human donor in good health. The gene calls are TRBV20-1 and TRBJ1-1; TRBD1 is a possible D gene (5 bases). CDR3 region: CSASGTLNTEAFF. The CDR3 coding sequence is TGCAGTGCTAGCGGGACCTTGAACACTGAAGCTTTCTTT.